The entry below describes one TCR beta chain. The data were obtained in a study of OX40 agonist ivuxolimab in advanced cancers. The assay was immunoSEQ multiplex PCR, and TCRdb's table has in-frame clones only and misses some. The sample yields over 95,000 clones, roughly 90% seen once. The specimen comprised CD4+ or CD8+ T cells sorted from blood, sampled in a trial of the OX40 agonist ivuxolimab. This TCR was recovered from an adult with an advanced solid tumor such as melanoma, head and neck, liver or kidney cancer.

CDR3 DNA: TGCGCCAGCAGCTTGGATCTAGCTGAAAAACTGTTTTTT. Translated, it gives CASSLDLAEKLFF. The chain uses TRBV5-1 and TRBJ1-4; D unclear. Per the germline V gene, CDR1 is SGHRS and CDR2 is YFSETQ. Trimming left V 0 bases short and J 7 bases short, with 7 bases between. CDR3 length equals 13 residues.